This TCR beta chain was captured by sequencing in a study of beta chain features in type 1 diabetes. Study background: Patients were similar to healthy donors in age and gender (as well as in cell yields). Overall study results and limits: There was no resolution here of whether HLA type influences TCRB rearrangement. Among patients with Type 1 diabetes, TCRB CDR3s were moderately but significantly shorter in every one of the four CD4+ subsets.

On average, the one heparinised blood draw given by each donor was approximately 120 mL. The investigators reverse transcribed all of the isolated RNA, so they sequenced expressed TCRB transcripts. Some clones are missing from TCRdb's copy, which holds only in-frame ones; the method was immunoSEQ multiplex PCR. The data show 150,000 or so clones, around 63% seen once. There are a few counts of this clone. Its cognate antigen is unknown. The germline V gene encodes CDR1 SGHRS and CDR2 YFSETQ. This CDR3 comprises 15 residues. The V and J ends lost 0 bases and 4 bases, in that order; junction bases with no gene match: 4.

The V and J genes are TRBV5-1 and TRBJ2-1, with 7 nucleotides matching TRBD1. The sequenced material came from naive CD4+ T cells from blood. This TCR derives from a man aged 25 to 45 with type 1 diabetes. The CDR3 DNA is TGCGCCAGCAGCTTGGCTCGACAGGGATACAATGAGCAGTTCTTC. Amino acids: CASSLARQGYNEQFF.